This T cell receptor beta chain was recovered during a study of blood T cell repertoires in COVID-19. Study as a whole: The United States, Italy and Spain were the sources of the acute and convalescent COVID-19 samples.

Study processing details: Amplification from reference gene primers served as the basis for estimated nucleated cell counts. Sequenced by immunoSEQ multiplex PCR; TCRdb stores in-frame clones only, minus some. V, J and clone size reflect that table, while D and trimming were determined from the DNA. The sample includes approximately 170,000 clones, approximately 95% seen only once; the top ten take 2%. Enrolled during active infection, Seattle patients were then followed longitudinally. This clonotype was obtained from a woman aged 60-75 years with COVID-19, enrolled during active disease. Sequencing used peripheral blood.

As DNA, the CDR3 is TGTGCCAGCAGCGTAGCTGGGACTAGCCGGTCTAGCACAGATACGCAGTATTTT. It codes for CASSVAGTSRSSTDTQYF. The genes are TRBV9 and TRBJ2-3, with TRBD2 matching 9 bases. This CDR3 is 18 amino acids long. V lost 0 bases and J lost 0; bases outside the gene matches: 8. Germline assignment: CDR1 SGDLS and CDR2 YYNGEE. Full variable domain (missing parts from reference TRBV9 and TRBJ2-3): DSGVTQTPKHLITATGQRVTLRCSPRSGDLSVYWYQQSLDQGLQFLIQYYNGEERAKGNILERFSAQQFPDLHSELNLSSLELGDSALYFCASSVAGTSRSSTDTQYFGPGTRLTVL.